Given below is one T cell receptor beta chain in context. This CDR3 is 16 amino acids long. CDR1 and CDR2 from the germline V gene are SGHTA and FQGNSA. The V and J ends lost 1 base and 9 bases, in that order; junction bases with no gene match: 9. These data come from a study of cytotoxic CD8 clonotypes in ibrutinib-treated CLL. Generated by immunoSEQ multiplex PCR, the TCRdb table keeps only in-frame clones and is missing some. This sample carries over 100,000 clones, approximately 83% of them seen once, and the ten largest clones take 2% to 2.5%. The TCR sequence derives from a human donor with chronic lymphocytic leukemia. The input for sequencing was PBMCs, taken after 24 months of ibrutinib treatment. The chain combines TRBV7-2 with TRBJ2-1; 10 bases agree with TRBD2. The CDR3, as DNA: TGTGCCAGCAGCTTAGTCGCGACTAGCGGGTTGGGTGAGCAGTTCTTC. Translation gives CASSLVATSGLGEQFF.